The 26 T cell receptor beta chains given below trace back to one sample, sequenced in a study of CD8+ T cells in alopecia areata. RNA was isolated and reverse transcribed to cDNA, the sequencing template. Produced via immunoSEQ multiplex PCR; TCRdb's table is partial and in-frame only. The table records roughly 170,000 clones, about 60% of them present only once. Sample treatment: oral pan-JAK inhibitor, 5-10 mg twice daily. Sequenced material: CD8+ T cells sorted from blood, taken at week 24, from a patient treated with tofacitinib. All receptors come from a human donor with alopecia areata.

This clone was counted a few times. This chain connects TRBV7-9 to TRBJ1-3; D gene unclear. Trimming stripped 7 bases from V and 7 bases from J, with 26 bases between. The CDR3 is made up of 17 amino acids. The V gene's germline CDR1 is SEHNR and CDR2 FQNEAQ (reference sequence). CDR3 bases: TGTGCCAGCAACCCCCTTGACCGGTGGGCGCCGGGGAACACCATATATTTT. Amino acid sequence: CASNPLDRWAPGNTIYF.

V and J are TRBV6-5 and TRBJ2-1, with D perhaps being TRBD1 or TRBD2 (6 bases each). Looked up from germline, CDR1 is MNHEY and CDR2 is SVGAGI. The CDR3 has 15 residues. The germline V and J ends were trimmed by 1 base and 5 bases, with 12 bases remaining between them. The CDR3 region is CASSYWRGGNNEQFF. The CDR3 coding sequence is TGTGCCAGCAGTTACTGGCGAGGGGGGAACAATGAGCAGTTCTTC.

On this clone: Distinct nucleotide sequences in the sample also encode this CDR3. The chain employs TRBV27 and TRBJ2-1; 9 bases are shared with TRBD2. With V trimmed by 3 bases and J by 4 bases, 4 bases remained unmatched. CDR1 is MNHEY, CDR2 SMNVEV, per germline (reference sequence). This CDR3 is built from 15 residues. The DNA of the CDR3 is TGTGCCAGCAGTTTGGGCCTAGCGGGGTACAATGAGCAGTTCTTC. Protein product: CASSLGLAGYNEQFF.

Comments on this clone: The germline gene is not matched at one end of the junction; a read error may be the cause. The V and J genes are TRBV5-6 and TRBJ2-7, with 8 bases that match TRBD1. CDR1 SGHDT and CDR2 YYEEEE come from the germline V gene. This CDR3 region has 12 residues. The CDR3 DNA follows: TGTGCCAGCAGCTTGGGGACAGGGCCTATGAACTTC. Residues: CASSLGTGPMNF. Supplemented by reference TRBV5-6 and TRBJ2-7, the full variable domain reads DAGVTQSPTHLIKTRGQQVTLRCSPKSGHDTVSWYQQALGQGPQFIFQYYEEEERQRGNFPDRFSGHQFPNYSSELNVNALLLGDSALYLCASSLGTGPMNFGPGTRLTVT.

The CDR3 DNA sequence: TGTGCCAGCAGCGGCTCAGGGACCCAAGAGACCCAGTACTTC. Its protein is CASSGSGTQETQYF. J is TRBJ2-5 and V is TRBV9; the D gene could be TRBD1 or TRBD2 (5 bases each). The CDR3 is 14 amino acids. V dropped 3 bases and J dropped 1 base, with 10 bases sitting between them. The germline V gene has CDR1 SGDLS and CDR2 YYNGEE.

This clone came up a few times. The V call is TRBV14, the J call TRBJ2-1, with a possible D match to TRBD2 (6 bases). V lost 0 bases and J lost 9, with 18 bases in between. Germline CDR1 reads SGHDN; CDR2 reads FVKESK. This CDR3 spans 16 amino acids. Here the CDR3 reads CASSQDRRRGQGEQFF. Here the CDR3 DNA reads TGTGCCAGCAGCCAAGATCGAAGGAGGGGCCAGGGTGAGCAGTTCTTC. Full variable domain (outside the CDR3, taken from reference TRBV14 and TRBJ2-1): EAGVTQFPSHSVIEKGQTVTLRCDPISGHDNLYWYRRVMGKEIKFLLHFVKESKQDESGMPNNRFLAERTGGTYSTLKVQPAELEDSGVYFCASSQDRRRGQGEQFFGPGTRLTVL.

The gene calls are TRBV5-6 and TRBJ1-1; D remains ambiguous. Germline CDR1 and CDR2: SGHDT and YYEEEE. The V and J ends lost 6 bases and 0 bases respectively, with 9 bases between them. The CDR3 runs 13 residues. CDR3 protein: CASISNLNTEAFF. The DNA for the CDR3 is TGTGCCAGCATCTCAAACCTGAACACTGAAGCTTTCTTT.

J is TRBJ2-7 and V is TRBV7-9; a possible D gene is TRBD1 (5 bases). CDR1 is SEHNR and CDR2 is FQNEAQ in the germline V gene (reference sequence). There are 13 residues in the CDR3. Trimming stripped 5 bases from V and 3 bases from J, with 11 bases between. The CDR3 DNA reads TGTGCCAGCAGCGGGGCGTACCGCTACGAGCAGTACTTC. Protein product: CASSGAYRYEQYF.

The gene calls are TRBV4-1 and TRBJ2-3; possible D gene TRBD1, 5 bases. The CDR3 has 13 residues. CDR1 and CDR2 (germline): MGHRA, YSYEKL. V was clipped by 3 bases and J by 4 bases, with 8 bases between them. The CDR3 DNA reads as TGCGCCAGCAGCCATCGACAGCCAGATACGCAGTATTTT. Translation: CASSHRQPDTQYF.

CDR3 amino acids: CASNPGTGPEKLFF. CDR3 sequence (DNA): TGTGCCAGCAACCCCGGGACAGGGCCTGAAAAACTGTTTTTT. The chain recombines TRBV25-1 with TRBJ1-4, with TRBD1 identical over 9 bases. The CDR3 totals 14 residues. The germline V gene encodes CDR1 MGHDK and CDR2 SYGVNS. Trimming took 7 bases from V and 7 from J; bases not matched to a gene: 7.

A few counts support this clone. The chain links TRBV6-5 to TRBJ1-1; 11 bases align to TRBD1. Germline assignment: CDR1 MNHEY and CDR2 SVGAGI. The CDR3 runs 15 residues. V dropped 6 bases and J dropped 6; count of bases not matched to a gene: 9. In DNA form, the CDR3 reads TGTGCCAGCAGACTCCAGGACAGGGGGCCGGCTGAAGCTTTCTTT. Translated, it gives CASRLQDRGPAEAFF.

The rearrangement uses TRBV7-9 and TRBJ1-1; D is unresolved. Trimming left V 5 bases short and J 4 bases short, with 8 bases between. Germline CDR1 SEHNR, CDR2 FQNEAQ (reference sequence). CDR3 size: 12 residues. CDR3 region: CASSPNPTEAFF. CDR3 nucleotide sequence: TGTGCCAGCAGCCCGAACCCCACTGAAGCTTTCTTT. The variable domain in full, completed from reference TRBV7-9 and TRBJ1-1, reads DTGVSQNPRHKITKRGQNVTFRCDPISEHNRLYWYRQTLGQGPEFLTYFQNEAQLEKSRLLSDRFSAERPKGSFSTLEIQRTEQGDSAMYLCASSPNPTEAFFGQGTRLTVV.

This chain uses TRBV5-6 with TRBJ2-1; 9 nucleotides agree with TRBD2. Trimming took 0 bases from V and 6 from J; bases not matched to a gene: 1. Per germline, CDR1 SGHDT and CDR2 YYEEEE. The length of the CDR3 is 14 residues. The CDR3 DNA is TGTGCCAGCAGCTTGGCTAGCGGGATCAATGAGCAGTTCTTC. Translated: CASSLASGINEQFF.

The V and J genes are TRBV4-1 and TRBJ2-3; D call uncertain. This CDR3 contains 14 residues. CDR1 and CDR2 (germline): MGHRA, YSYEKL. Trimming pared 2 bases from V and 6 bases from J, leaving 12 bases between. In nucleotides, the CDR3 is TGCGCCAGCAGCCAAATCTTAGTCGCCGATACGCAGTATTTT. This encodes CASSQILVADTQYF.

This clone was counted a few times. V is TRBV27 and J is TRBJ1-2; TRBD1 is a possible D gene (6 bases). Trimming took off 6 bases at V and 6 bases at J, with 14 bases between the two ends. Germline CDR1 and CDR2: MNHEY and SMNVEV (reference sequence). This CDR3 has 13 residues. The CDR3, as DNA: TGTGCCAGCAGAAAACAGGGTGTTGATGGCTACACCTTC. Translating it yields CASRKQGVDGYTF.

Remarks on this clone: The same CDR3 can be traced to other DNA sequences in this sample. The V and J genes are TRBV5-6 and TRBJ1-5; D not certain. This CDR3 is 12 amino acids long. Trimming shortened V by 3 bases and J by 7 bases, and 8 bases separated the two germline ends. In germline, CDR1 is SGHDT, CDR2 YYEEEE. CDR3 in amino acids: CASSSGGQPQHF. The CDR3 DNA reads as TGTGCCAGCAGCTCCGGTGGCCAGCCCCAGCATTTT. The complete variable domain, with remaining parts taken from reference TRBV5-6 and TRBJ1-5, reads DAGVTQSPTHLIKTRGQQVTLRCSPKSGHDTVSWYQQALGQGPQFIFQYYEEEERQRGNFPDRFSGHQFPNYSSELNVNALLLGDSALYLCASSSGGQPQHFGDGTRLSIL.

In DNA form, the CDR3 reads TGTGCCAGCAGCCAACAGGGCGGCGGCTACGAGCAGTACTTC. Translated, it gives CASSQQGGGYEQYF. The chain couples TRBV9 to TRBJ2-7; perhaps TRBD1 as D (6 bases). From germline, CDR1 is SGDLS and CDR2 YYNGEE. The germline V and J ends were trimmed by 4 bases and 3 bases, with 14 bases remaining between them. This CDR3 contains 14 residues.

The chain is built from TRBV30 and TRBJ2-3, with 11 bases that match TRBD2. Germline V gene data show CDR1 as GTSNPN and CDR2 as SVGIG (reference sequence). The CDR3 consists of 16 residues. V was pared by 3 bases and J by 2 bases, with 7 bases of the junction left unmatched. The CDR3 reads CAWSPGTSGTTDTQYF. CDR3 bases: TGTGCCTGGAGCCCGGGGACTAGCGGAACCACAGATACGCAGTATTTT.

The genes are TRBV5-1 and TRBJ2-5; tentatively, D is TRBD1 (6 bases). From germline, CDR1 is SGHRS and CDR2 YFSETQ. V lost 0 bases and J 2 bases, leaving 8 bases between the germline ends. The CDR3 length is 14 residues. The CDR3 sequence: CASSLGGQQETQYF. The DNA for the CDR3 is TGCGCCAGCAGCTTGGGGGGACAACAAGAGACCCAGTACTTC.

This clone appeared once. V gene TRBV29-1 combines with J gene TRBJ1-2, with 8 nucleotides matching TRBD1. CDR3 length equals 16 residues. Germline values: CDR1 SQVTM, CDR2 ANQGSEA. The V segment lost 3 bases and the J segment 1 base; nucleotides outside the gene matches: 10. The CDR3 DNA follows: TGCAGCGTTGAGAGGTGGGAACAGGGGGTTAACTATGGCTACACCTTC. As protein: CSVERWEQGVNYGYTF.

The chain couples TRBV25-1 to TRBJ2-5, with D possibly matching TRBD2 (6 bases). Between the trimmed V and J ends, which lost 2 bases and 2 bases, there was a span of 15 bases. Germline V lookup: CDR1 MGHDK, CDR2 SYGVNS. The length of the CDR3 is 16 residues. The CDR3 DNA reads as TGTGCCAGCAGTGAAGAGGCGGGAAGAGGGCAAGAGACCCAGTACTTC. It encodes CASSEEAGRGQETQYF.

V gene TRBV6-1 combines with J gene TRBJ2-3; 7 bases match TRBD1. The CDR3 is 17 amino acids. Per the germline V gene, CDR1 is MNHNS and CDR2 is SASEGT. V gave up 2 bases and J gave up 4 bases; unmatched junction bases: 12. The CDR3 here is CASSEWGENRGPDTQYF. The CDR3 nucleotides are TGTGCCAGCAGTGAATGGGGTGAGAACAGGGGCCCAGATACGCAGTATTTT.

The rearrangement joins TRBV10-2 to TRBJ1-5; 7 bases are a match to TRBD1. With 6 bases clipped from V and 1 base from J, the junction kept 3 bases outside the gene matches. Germline V gene sequence: CDR1 WSHSY, CDR2 SAAADI. CDR3 length equals 14 residues. In DNA, the CDR3 is TGCGCCAGCAGCACAGGGGAGAGCAATCAGCCCCAGCATTTT. Its translation is CASSTGESNQPQHF.

This chain uses TRBV6-5 with TRBJ1-3; 7 bases line up with TRBD1. After removal of 4 bases from V and 4 bases from J, the junction contained 4 bases not matched to a gene. This CDR3 is built from 14 residues. Germline V CDR1 and CDR2: MNHEY, SVGAGI. CDR3 in amino acids: CASSFTGAGNTIYF. In nucleotides, the CDR3 is TGTGCCAGCAGTTTTACAGGGGCGGGAAACACCATATATTTT.

Only a few counts were recorded for this clone. V usage is TRBV7-6 and J usage is TRBJ2-5; D is perhaps TRBD1 (6 bases). V was cut by 2 bases and J by 0 bases, with 13 bases left in between. Germline lookup yields CDR1 SGHVS and CDR2 FNYEAQ. The CDR3 sequence is 16 residues long. The CDR3 loop is CASSLRGKAYQETQYF. DNA for the CDR3: TGTGCCAGCAGCTTAAGGGGGAAGGCGTACCAAGAGACCCAGTACTTC.

This clone was seen a few times. A junction boundary mismatches the germline segment, possibly from a read error. This chain joins TRBV4-1 and TRBJ1-3; no firm D call. The CDR3 is 13 amino acids. Germline CDR1 and CDR2: MGHRA and YSYEKL. The CDR3 spells CASSQDLSAGRYF. The CDR3 DNA follows: TGTGCCAGCAGCCAAGATCTTAGCGCGGGCCGATATTTT.